Listed below are T cell receptor beta chains from one sample, sequenced in a study of T cell responses to AZD1222 COVID-19 vaccine. The method was immunoSEQ multiplex PCR; TCRdb's version includes in-frame clones alone and lacks a portion of them. This sample yields about 130,000 clones, of which 90% are seen a single time; 6.9% belongs to the top ten. This sample comprised peripheral blood, obtained on day 0 of AZD1222 vaccination. These TCRs come from an adult in good health. Each CDR3 is given without its conserved first and last residue. The D gene is left open where the match is weak.

.	TRBJ1-4	TRBV3-1/TRBV3-2	12	ASTQTAINEKLF
.	TRBJ1-6	TRBV10-1	14	ASRASRDGRDSPLH
.	TRBJ1-1	TRBV7-9	12	ASSFQGSNTEAF
TRBD1	TRBJ1-5	TRBV28	17	ASNIRQGAGWKGNQPQH
.	TRBJ2-7	TRBV14	15	ASSPARGRSSYYEQY
TRBD1	TRBJ1-2	TRBV24-1	13	ATSASGMPGGGYT
.	TRBJ1-3	TRBV28	12	ASSGFEGGNTIY
TRBD2	TRBJ2-3	TRBV6-2/TRBV6-3	15	ASSGLSSGGGTDTQY
TRBD1	TRBJ1-1	TRBV9	13	ASSAQSTGLAEAF
TRBD2	TRBJ2-7	TRBV30	13	AWSVPGGAWYEQY
.	TRBJ2-3	TRBV7-7	13	ASSLNPTSTDTQY
.	TRBJ1-2	TRBV27	13	ASSRYKVGADGYT
TRBD1	TRBJ1-1	TRBV9	13	ASSVGPGGSIEAF
.	TRBJ1-2	TRBV6-5	12	ASSYSGSGQGYT
TRBD1	TRBJ2-5	TRBV5-4	12	ASRGSRGSETQY
.	TRBJ2-5	TRBV11-2	12	ASSLGGFEETQY
.	TRBJ1-5	TRBV27	12	ASSLYSSNQPQH
TRBD1	TRBJ2-7	TRBV27	13	ASSLGQGIPHEQY
TRBD1	TRBJ1-1	TRBV29-1	13	SVLGQGAGNTEAF
.	TRBJ1-1	TRBV4-1	9	ASSQGGRAF
TRBD2	TRBJ2-2	TRBV7-2	14	ATEIRGGQLPGELF
TRBD2	TRBJ2-1	TRBV28	14	ASSLMRGESYNEQF
.	TRBJ1-2	TRBV5-1	10	ASSLAREGYT
.	TRBJ1-1	TRBV6-2/TRBV6-3	12	ASSWVRGETEAF
.	TRBJ1-6	TRBV7-9	13	ATQGSGTYNSPLH
TRBD1	TRBJ1-2	TRBV7-9	12	ASSPLAGGYGYT
.	TRBJ1-1	TRBV29-1	9	SVGQNTEAF
TRBD2	TRBJ2-2	TRBV6-2/TRBV6-3	13	ASSTGLVDTGELF
.	TRBJ1-5	TRBV7-9	13	ASSSDGLGNQPQH
.	TRBJ1-5	TRBV18	13	ASSPGRTSNQPQH
.	TRBJ2-7	TRBV21-1	18	ASSKALVLSGRVIYYEQY
.	TRBJ1-2	TRBV6-5	14	ASSYSQGLTNYGYT
.	TRBJ1-5	TRBV6-5	13	ASSYSRGAGGPQH
TRBD1	TRBJ2-7	TRBV11-2	12	ASSPGQVSYEQY
.	TRBJ1-5	TRBV24-1	13	ATSEWLSGNQPQH
.	TRBJ1-3	TRBV7-8	13	ASSLALGAGNTIY
TRBD2	TRBJ2-1	TRBV3-1/TRBV3-2	13	ASSPTSGGVNEQF
.	TRBJ2-3	TRBV18	12	ASSPPGAPDTQY
.	TRBJ2-7	TRBV18	13	ASSPLGGTLGEQY
.	TRBJ1-2	TRBV28	11	ASRLGGTGGYT
.	TRBJ1-1	TRBV10-1	8	ASETGKAF
TRBD2	TRBJ2-1	TRBV6-5	13	ASTHLGGGYNEQF
TRBD2	TRBJ2-7	TRBV4-3	14	ASSQDLSGGSYEQY
.	TRBJ1-4	TRBV6-2/TRBV6-3	14	ASSYWPQGTNEKLF
TRBD1	TRBJ1-1	TRBV7-3	12	ASSATGKNTEAF
TRBD2	TRBJ2-7	TRBV6-2/TRBV6-3	13	ASSYGGGPPDEQY
.	TRBJ2-3	TRBV24-1	9	ATSSSDTQY
.	TRBJ2-3	TRBV28	12	ASRQGRGRDTQY
.	TRBJ2-7	TRBV28	10	ASSLNDYEQY
TRBD1	TRBJ1-5	TRBV30	14	AWSLPRGQGKQPQH
.	TRBJ1-3	TRBV19	16	ASSLGYQDSYSGNTIY
.	TRBJ1-1	TRBV19	14	ASSIDPRRMNTEAF